This passage covers 14 T cell receptor beta chains from one sample sequenced in a study of CD8 T cells in ankylosing spondylitis (TCRdb year 2017). Their antigens remain unidentified. What the research found in general, with its limitations: A TCR beta motif of several highly homologous amino acid variants appeared characteristic of blood from ankylosing spondylitis patients.

Libraries were built with 5' RACE. Sequenced on an Illumina HiSeq 2500. The raw public reads went through TCRdb reprocessing: fastp at Q25, MiXCR clone calling, in-frame beta chains kept. Under each unique CDR3 protein, matching rows form one entry showing the most common genes and DNA. A total of tens of thousands of distinct CDR3 sequences appear in this sample, roughly 8.5% of them only once. Of the sample, around 30% falls within the top ten clones. The specimen was blood, either unsorted or a sorted T cell fraction (not recorded which). These receptor sequences come from a male donor with ankylosing spondylitis.

This clonotype came up many times. The V gene is TRBV20-1, the J gene TRBJ1-2; 8 bases line up with TRBD1. Trimming at V came to 0 bases and at J to 1 base, leaving 1 base not matched to a gene. CDR3 length: 14 amino acids. CDR1 is DFQATT and CDR2 is SNEGSKA in the germline V gene (reference sequence). The CDR3, as DNA: TGCAGTGCTAGAGAGACAGGGGTTAACTATGGCTACACCTTC. Its translation: CSARETGVNYGYTF.

This clonotype has ten or more counts. The gene calls are TRBV7-9 and TRBJ2-1, with a tentative D call TRBD2 (6 bases). Germline assignment: CDR1 SEHNR and CDR2 FQNEAQ (reference sequence). The CDR3 is 13 residues long. Trimming stripped 3 bases from V and 8 bases from J, with 11 bases between. The CDR3 coding sequence is TGTGCCAGCAGCTTCCCCTTAGCGGATGAGCAGTTCTTC. Its translation: CASSFPLADEQFF.

This clonotype was observed many times. This chain joins TRBV29-1 and TRBJ2-7, with 12 positions matching TRBD1. Germline V CDR1 and CDR2: SQVTM, ANQGSEA. Trimming took 6 bases from V and 4 from J; bases not matched to a gene: 4. This CDR3 is built from 13 residues. CDR3 nucleotides: TGCAGCGTGGGACAGGGGGCTATGTACGAGCAGTACGTC. Its translation is CSVGQGAMYEQYV.

The J gene is TRBJ1-3, the V gene TRBV4-1; 8 bases align to TRBD1. V shed 2 bases and J 0 bases; nucleotides not matched to a gene: 6. Germline V CDR1 and CDR2: MGHRA, YSYEKL. The CDR3 consists of 17 residues. The CDR3 region is CASSQQEGTGSGNTIYF. Written as DNA, the CDR3 is TGCGCCAGCAGCCAACAAGAAGGGACAGGCTCTGGAAACACCATATATTTT.

This clonotype was picked up many times. V and J are TRBV6-1 and TRBJ1-2; D is uncertain. Germline CDR1 MNHNS, CDR2 SASEGT. Trimming left V 6 bases short and J 7 bases short, with 15 bases between. The length of the CDR3 is 13 residues. The CDR3: CASSEVLASGYTF. CDR3 nucleotides: TGTGCCAGCAGCGAGGTTTTGGCTTCTGGCTACACCTTC.

This clonotype was found many times. The rearrangement links TRBV7-9 to TRBJ1-1; TRBD1 aligns across 7 bases. V was pared by 4 bases and J by 1 base, with 9 bases of the junction left unmatched. The CDR3 covers 16 residues. Per germline, CDR1 SEHNR and CDR2 FQNEAQ (reference sequence). CDR3 nucleotides: TGTGCCAGCAGCTCTATCCCCGGGACAGCGAACACTGAAGCTTTCTTT. Its protein is CASSSIPGTANTEAFF.

This clonotype was recorded many times. The V gene is TRBV4-1, the J gene TRBJ2-1; perhaps TRBD2 as D (6 bases). CDR3 length: 15 amino acids. Germline values: CDR1 MGHRA, CDR2 YSYEKL. Trimming stripped 0 bases from V and 9 bases from J, with 15 bases between. As DNA, the CDR3 is TGCGCCAGCAGCCAAGAGCCGGGAGATCCCGGTGAGCAGTTCTTC. Translated, it gives CASSQEPGDPGEQFF.

This clonotype was observed a few times. The rearrangement links TRBV6-1 to TRBJ1-2; 10 nucleotides agree with TRBD1. Germline trimming cut 2 bases from V and 6 bases from J; bases unmatched to any gene: 9. Germline loops: CDR1 MNHNS, CDR2 SASEGT. This CDR3 has 16 amino acids. The CDR3 coding sequence is TGTGCCAGCAGTGAACCCCGGGACAGGGGAGGGAATGGCTACACCTTC. It yields the protein CASSEPRDRGGNGYTF.

This clonotype was counted a few times. For the CDR3, the DNA is TGTGCCAGCGGACAGATAGCGCGTCGGTCTCTAAATATGAAGCAAAATGAGCAGTTCTTC. Encoded protein: CASGQIARRSLNMKQNEQFF. The chain carries TRBV6-2 or TRBV6-3 and TRBJ2-1; D is perhaps TRBD1 (6 bases). Trimming removed 8 bases at V and 7 bases at J, with 36 bases between. CDR3 size: 20 residues. CDR1 and CDR2 (germline): MNHEY, SVGEGT.

This clonotype came up many times. The chain recombines TRBV2 with TRBJ2-1, with no clear D. Germline V gene data show CDR1 as SNHLY and CDR2 as FYNNEI. The CDR3 is 10 amino acids. V gave up 3 bases and J gave up 9 bases, with 3 bases separating them. DNA of the CDR3: TGTGCCAGCAGTGAGATTGAGCAGTTCTTC. Amino acids: CASSEIEQFF.

This clonotype was recorded at least ten times. CDR3 amino acids: CASSPGGGVSEAFF. The CDR3 bases are TGCGCCAGCAGCCCTGGGGGGGGGGTCTCTGAAGCTTTCTTT. V gene TRBV5-1 combines with J gene TRBJ1-1; possible D gene TRBD1, 5 bases. CDR1 is SGHRS, CDR2 YFSETQ, per germline. V gave up 4 bases and J gave up 6 bases, with 16 bases separating them. The CDR3 spans 14 residues.

The chain carries TRBV24-1 and TRBJ1-1, with D perhaps matching TRBD1 (6 bases). CDR3 size: 11 residues. Germline loops: CDR1 KGHDR, CDR2 SFDVKD. V was trimmed by 3 bases and J by 8 bases, leaving 6 bases between them. This CDR3 reads CATSDTGEAFF. The CDR3 region has the DNA TGTGCCACCAGTGATACAGGGGAAGCTTTCTTT.

In this sample, this clonotype turned up many times. The V call is TRBV7-9, the J call TRBJ1-2; 7 bases agree with TRBD1. After removal of 6 bases from V and 3 bases from J, the junction contained 4 bases not matched to a gene. Germline V lookup: CDR1 SEHNR, CDR2 FQNEAQ (reference sequence). The CDR3 is 13 amino acids. The DNA of the CDR3 is TGTGCCAGCAGGGAGGGGGCCGACTATGGCTACACCTTC. It translates to CASREGADYGYTF.

This clonotype was seen a few times. The rearrangement uses TRBV5-6 and TRBJ2-1, with a tentative D call TRBD2 (5 bases). Germline lookup yields CDR1 SGHDT and CDR2 YYEEEE. CDR3 length: 15 residues. Deletions cut 1 base from V and 8 bases from J, with 16 bases between. The DNA for the CDR3 is TGTGCCAGCAGCTTGATTGGGGAGCAGGTGGATGAGCAGTTCTTC. Translated: CASSLIGEQVDEQFF.